The rows below give T cell receptor beta chains drawn from one sample of a study of blood T cell repertoires in COVID-19. Profiled with immunoSEQ multiplex PCR; TCRdb holds only in-frame clones, not every one. Of fewer than 250,000 clones in the sample, roughly 82% were seen once. The sample comprised PBMCs or T cells enriched from blood (not recorded which). The receptors here all came from a woman aged 45-65 years who had recovered from COVID-19. Each CDR3 is given with its conserved first and last residue. The D gene is left open where the match is weak. Part of the rows lack a size; the others show once, few, many or a class for expanded clones.

J gene: TRBJ1-1
clone size: .
V gene: TRBV4-3
D gene: .
CDR3 DNA: TGCGCCAGCAGCCAAGATCTTGAGGCGGCTGAAGCTTTCTTT
CDR3 protein: CASSQDLEAAEAFF

J gene: TRBJ2-1
clone size: .
V gene: TRBV7-9
D gene: .
CDR3 DNA: TGTGCCAGCAGCTTAGTAACCTACAATGAGCAGTTCTTC
CDR3 protein: CASSLVTYNEQFF

J gene: TRBJ2-3
clone size: .
V gene: TRBV9
D gene: TRBD2
CDR3 DNA: TGTGCCAGCAGCGTAGATCCAGCGGGAGCTGGAGATACGCAGTATTTT
CDR3 protein: CASSVDPAGAGDTQYF

J gene: TRBJ2-1
clone size: few
V gene: TRBV19
D gene: TRBD1
CDR3 DNA: TGTGCCAGTAGTACGACAGGGGGCGCCCGAAATGAGCAGTTCTTC
CDR3 protein: CASSTTGGARNEQFF

J gene: TRBJ2-7
clone size: .
V gene: TRBV6-4
D gene: TRBD1
CDR3 DNA: TGTGCCAGCAGTGACTCTGGCCAGGGGGATCTCTTCTACGAGCAGTACTTC
CDR3 protein: CASSDSGQGDLFYEQYF

J gene: TRBJ1-2
clone size: .
V gene: TRBV7-9
D gene: .
CDR3 DNA: TGTGCCAGCAGCTTTGGTGACAGGCCTAACTATGGCTACACCTTC
CDR3 protein: CASSFGDRPNYGYTF

J gene: TRBJ2-7
clone size: .
V gene: TRBV6-5
D gene: .
CDR3 DNA: TGTGCCAGCAGTTCCAGCGGACAGCTAGTCTACGAGCAGTACTTC
CDR3 protein: CASSSSGQLVYEQYF

J gene: TRBJ2-5
clone size: .
V gene: TRBV20-1
D gene: .
CDR3 DNA: TGCAGTGCTAGTCGGACTGTTCAAGAGACCCAGTACTTC
CDR3 protein: CSASRTVQETQYF

J gene: TRBJ2-7
clone size: few
V gene: TRBV7-6
D gene: TRBD1
CDR3 DNA: TGTGCCAGCAGCTTAGACGACAGGGCCTACGAGCAGTACTTC
CDR3 protein: CASSLDDRAYEQYF

J gene: TRBJ1-2
clone size: .
V gene: TRBV7-3
D gene: .
CDR3 DNA: TGTGCCAGCAGCTTATCCACAGGTCTGGATGGCTACACCTTC
CDR3 protein: CASSLSTGLDGYTF

J gene: TRBJ1-1
clone size: .
V gene: TRBV6-4
D gene: .
CDR3 DNA: TGTGCCAGCAGAAACAGGGAGAACACTGAAGCTTTCTTT
CDR3 protein: CASRNRENTEAFF

J gene: TRBJ1-2
clone size: .
V gene: TRBV6-5
D gene: TRBD1
CDR3 DNA: TGTGCCAGCAGTTACTCGGGGACAGGACACTATGGCTACACCTTC
CDR3 protein: CASSYSGTGHYGYTF

J gene: TRBJ2-1
clone size: .
V gene: TRBV7-3
D gene: .
CDR3 DNA: TGTGCCAGCAGCCCGACTCAGTACAATGAGCAGTTCTTC
CDR3 protein: CASSPTQYNEQFF

J gene: TRBJ1-4
clone size: .
V gene: TRBV4-1
D gene: .
CDR3 DNA: TGCGCCAGCAGCCTAAGGAAAGGGGTCGTGGGTCTTAATGAAAAACTGTTTTTT
CDR3 protein: CASSLRKGVVGLNEKLFF

J gene: TRBJ2-1
clone size: .
V gene: TRBV18
D gene: .
CDR3 DNA: TGTGCCAGCTCACCGCAGGCGGGGATCTACAATGAGCAGTTCTTC
CDR3 protein: CASSPQAGIYNEQFF

J gene: TRBJ2-3
clone size: .
V gene: TRBV3-1/TRBV3-2
D gene: TRBD1
CDR3 DNA: TGTGCCAGCAGCCGGACAGGGATGGCAGATACGCAGTATTTT
CDR3 protein: CASSRTGMADTQYF

J gene: TRBJ2-5
clone size: once
V gene: TRBV9
D gene: TRBD1
CDR3 DNA: TGTGCCAGCAGCGTAGCGAGGGACAGGGTCGGGGAGACCCAGTACTTC
CDR3 protein: CASSVARDRVGETQYF

J gene: TRBJ1-6
clone size: .
V gene: TRBV19
D gene: .
CDR3 DNA: TGTGCCAGTAGTCCGCGACAGTCTTATAATTCACCCCTCCACTTT
CDR3 protein: CASSPRQSYNSPLHF

J gene: TRBJ1-5
clone size: once
V gene: TRBV19
D gene: TRBD1
CDR3 DNA: TGTGCCAGTAGGGTACAGGGGACGAGCAATCAGCCCCAGCATTTT
CDR3 protein: CASRVQGTSNQPQHF

J gene: TRBJ1-1
clone size: .
V gene: TRBV28
D gene: TRBD1
CDR3 DNA: TGTGCCAGCAGCCGGGACAGGGTCAGCACTGAAGCTTTCTTT
CDR3 protein: CASSRDRVSTEAFF

J gene: TRBJ2-1
clone size: .
V gene: TRBV18
D gene: TRBD1
CDR3 DNA: TGTGCCAGCTCGCCAGACCGGGACAGAAGCTTCTTC
CDR3 protein: CASSPDRDRSFF

J gene: TRBJ1-2
clone size: .
V gene: TRBV11-2
D gene: .
CDR3 DNA: TGTGCCAGCAGCCCAGCCGGGGGCTATGGCTACACCTTC
CDR3 protein: CASSPAGGYGYTF

J gene: TRBJ2-1
clone size: .
V gene: TRBV11-3
D gene: TRBD2
CDR3 DNA: TGTGCCAGCAGCACTCGGGGGGGCGTCCGCGGCGAGCAGTTCTTC
CDR3 protein: CASSTRGGVRGEQFF

J gene: TRBJ2-1
clone size: once
V gene: TRBV14
D gene: TRBD2
CDR3 DNA: TGTGCCAGCAGCCCAAGCGGGAGTTACAATGAGCAGTTCTTC
CDR3 protein: CASSPSGSYNEQFF

J gene: TRBJ2-7
clone size: .
V gene: TRBV9
D gene: .
CDR3 DNA: TGTGCCAGCAGCGTGCAGGGCAACTCCTACGAGCAGTACTTC
CDR3 protein: CASSVQGNSYEQYF

J gene: TRBJ2-5
clone size: .
V gene: TRBV4-1
D gene: TRBD2
CDR3 DNA: TGCGCCAGCAGCCAAGAACGGGGGGTTGTAGCAGAGACCCAGTACTTC
CDR3 protein: CASSQERGVVAETQYF

J gene: TRBJ2-1
clone size: once
V gene: TRBV14
D gene: TRBD2
CDR3 DNA: TGTGCCAGCAGCCAACTCTGGACTAGCGGTTACAATGAGCAGTTCTTC
CDR3 protein: CASSQLWTSGYNEQFF

J gene: TRBJ2-3
clone size: .
V gene: TRBV5-1
D gene: TRBD1
CDR3 DNA: TGCGCCAGCAGGCAAGGGACAGGGTGGGGCACAGATACGCAGTATTTT
CDR3 protein: CASRQGTGWGTDTQYF

J gene: TRBJ2-4
clone size: .
V gene: TRBV4-2
D gene: .
CDR3 DNA: TGTGCCAGCAGCCAAGGAGGTGGGAGAGGCATTCAGTACTTC
CDR3 protein: CASSQGGGRGIQYF

J gene: TRBJ2-1
clone size: once
V gene: TRBV10-3
D gene: TRBD1
CDR3 DNA: TGTGCCATCAGTCCCGGGACAGGGAACACCAATGAGCAGTTCTTC
CDR3 protein: CAISPGTGNTNEQFF

J gene: TRBJ2-1
clone size: many
V gene: TRBV28
D gene: TRBD2
CDR3 DNA: TGTGCCAGCAGTACCGGGACTAGCTACAATGAGCAGTTCTTC
CDR3 protein: CASSTGTSYNEQFF

J gene: TRBJ1-2
clone size: once
V gene: TRBV28
D gene: .
CDR3 DNA: TGTGCCACCAGGGGAGACTATGGCTACACCTTC
CDR3 protein: CATRGDYGYTF

J gene: TRBJ1-1
clone size: .
V gene: TRBV7-3
D gene: TRBD1
CDR3 DNA: TGTGCCAGCAGGGCCCGAGGGGGCGCGAACACTGAAGCTTTCTTT
CDR3 protein: CASRARGGANTEAFF

J gene: TRBJ2-2
clone size: once
V gene: TRBV4-2
D gene: .
CDR3 DNA: TGTGCCAGCAGCCCCAACTTGGGAGCCGGGGAGCTGTTTTTT
CDR3 protein: CASSPNLGAGELFF

J gene: TRBJ1-2
clone size: .
V gene: TRBV10-3
D gene: .
CDR3 DNA: TGTGCCATCAGCGGCGGGATTTCTTATGGCTACACCTTC
CDR3 protein: CAISGGISYGYTF

J gene: TRBJ2-2
clone size: .
V gene: TRBV9
D gene: .
CDR3 DNA: TGTGCCAGCAGGAGCGACACCGGGGAGCTGTTTTTT
CDR3 protein: CASRSDTGELFF

J gene: TRBJ2-7
clone size: .
V gene: TRBV12-5
D gene: TRBD1
CDR3 DNA: TGTGCTAGTGGTTTTGCCCAGGGGGCGCGGTACGAGCAGTACTTC
CDR3 protein: CASGFAQGARYEQYF

J gene: TRBJ2-5
clone size: .
V gene: TRBV28
D gene: .
CDR3 DNA: TGTGCCAGCAAGGCCCCAGGGATCCAAGAGACCCAGTACTTC
CDR3 protein: CASKAPGIQETQYF

J gene: TRBJ1-1
clone size: .
V gene: TRBV29-1
D gene: .
CDR3 DNA: TGCAGCGTTCTTCCCGGGATGAACACTGAAGCTTTCTTT
CDR3 protein: CSVLPGMNTEAFF

J gene: TRBJ1-1
clone size: .
V gene: TRBV30
D gene: .
CDR3 DNA: TGTGCCTGGAGTGATACAGTGAACACTGAAGCTTTCTTT
CDR3 protein: CAWSDTVNTEAFF